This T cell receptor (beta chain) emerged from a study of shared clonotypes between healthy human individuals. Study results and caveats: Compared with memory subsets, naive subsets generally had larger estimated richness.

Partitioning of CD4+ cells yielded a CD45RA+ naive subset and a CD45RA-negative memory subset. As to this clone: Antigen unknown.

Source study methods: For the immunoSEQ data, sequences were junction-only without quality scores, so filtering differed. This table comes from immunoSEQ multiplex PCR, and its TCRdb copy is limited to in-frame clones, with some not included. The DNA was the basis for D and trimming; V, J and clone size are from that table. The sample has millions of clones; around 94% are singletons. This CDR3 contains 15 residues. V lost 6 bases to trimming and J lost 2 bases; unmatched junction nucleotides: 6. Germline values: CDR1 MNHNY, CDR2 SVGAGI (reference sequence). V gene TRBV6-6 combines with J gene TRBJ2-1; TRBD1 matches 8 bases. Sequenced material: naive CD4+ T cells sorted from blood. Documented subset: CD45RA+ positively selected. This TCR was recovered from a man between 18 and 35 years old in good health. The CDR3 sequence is CASSPQGGTYNEQFF. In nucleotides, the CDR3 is TGTGCCAGCAGCCCACAGGGGGGAACCTACAATGAGCAGTTCTTC.